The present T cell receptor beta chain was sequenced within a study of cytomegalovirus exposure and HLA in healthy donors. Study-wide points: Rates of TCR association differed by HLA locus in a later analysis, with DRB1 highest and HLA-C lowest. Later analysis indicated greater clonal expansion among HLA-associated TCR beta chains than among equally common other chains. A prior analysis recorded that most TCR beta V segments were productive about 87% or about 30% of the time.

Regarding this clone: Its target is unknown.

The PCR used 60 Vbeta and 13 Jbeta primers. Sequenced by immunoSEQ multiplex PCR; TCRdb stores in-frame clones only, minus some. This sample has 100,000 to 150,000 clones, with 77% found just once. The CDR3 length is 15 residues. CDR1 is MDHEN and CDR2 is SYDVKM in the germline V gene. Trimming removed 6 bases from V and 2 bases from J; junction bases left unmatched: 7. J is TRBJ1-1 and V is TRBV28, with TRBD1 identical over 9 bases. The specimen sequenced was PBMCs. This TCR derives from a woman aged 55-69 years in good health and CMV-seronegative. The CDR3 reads CASRLGQGINTEAFF. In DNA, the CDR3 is TGTGCCAGCAGGCTCGGACAGGGGATAAACACTGAAGCTTTCTTT.